This T cell receptor beta chain was profiled in a study of blood T cell repertoires in COVID-19. Whole-study context: COVID-19 samples collected from the United States, Italy and Spain covered acute and convalescent phases. In each case, the material was cDNA or gDNA derived from T cells, B-cell-depleted T cells, or PBMCs.

This clone was observed a few times. As originally analysed: Amplification with reference gene primers provided the estimates of nucleated cell counts. The method was immunoSEQ multiplex PCR; TCRdb's version includes in-frame clones alone and lacks a portion of them. V, J and clone size are taken as reported in that table, and D and trimming were inferred from the DNA itself. The sample lists about 99,000 clones; 87% were seen once. The CDR3 is 16 residues long. CDR1 is SGHTA and CDR2 is FQGNSA in the germline V gene. V lost 5 bases, J lost 2 bases, and 18 bases lay in between. The receptor's source is a man aged 50 to 60 with acute or convalescent COVID-19. The sequenced sample consisted of peripheral blood. This rearrangement joins TRBV7-2 to TRBJ2-5, with D possibly being TRBD2 (6 bases). CDR3 amino acids: CASSPGVRSTQETQYF. CDR3 nucleotides: TGTGCCAGCAGCCCGGGGGTCCGGAGTACTCAAGAGACCCAGTACTTC.